These 24 T cell receptor beta chains were sequenced from one sample in a study of OX40 agonist ivuxolimab in advanced cancers. Method: immunoSEQ multiplex PCR; TCRdb's copy keeps in-frame clones and lacks some. The sample gives about 15,000 clones, over 65% of which show up once; around 35% is in the top ten. The source material was CD4+ or CD8+ T cells sorted from blood, sampled in a trial of the OX40 agonist ivuxolimab. Every receptor here comes from an adult with an advanced solid tumor such as melanoma, head and neck, liver or kidney cancer.

The chain joins TRBV27 to TRBJ2-1; TRBD2 agrees at 14 bases. CDR1 is MNHEY and CDR2 is SMNVEV in the germline V gene (reference sequence). The CDR3 contains 15 residues. Germline trimming cut 7 bases from V and 6 bases from J; bases unmatched to any gene: 5. CDR3: CASTPGTSGSNEQFF. The CDR3 region has the DNA TGTGCCAGCACCCCAGGGACTAGCGGGAGCAATGAGCAGTTCTTC.

V is TRBV6-1 and J is TRBJ2-7, with TRBD2 identical over 7 bases. The CDR3 runs 16 residues. Germline assignment: CDR1 MNHNS and CDR2 SASEGT. V lost 0 bases and J lost 4; bases outside the gene matches: 9. This CDR3 reads CASSEALSAGPYEQYF. DNA of the CDR3: TGTGCCAGCAGTGAAGCCCTTTCAGCGGGACCGTACGAGCAGTACTTC.

The CDR3 DNA is TGTGCCAGCAGCGGCGGCGGGGGGCGCCAATACGAGCAGTACTTC. It yields the protein CASSGGGGRQYEQYF. This sequence joins TRBV7-6 and TRBJ2-7, with TRBD2 matching 8 bases. This CDR3 spans 15 amino acids. Trimming at V came to 5 bases and at J to 4 bases, leaving 10 bases not matched to a gene. The V gene's germline CDR1 is SGHVS and CDR2 FNYEAQ.

This clone was found a few times. This chain links TRBV2 with TRBJ2-1, with 8 bases aligning to TRBD2. The germline V gene encodes CDR1 SNHLY and CDR2 FYNNEI. J was trimmed by 9 bases and V by 8 bases; bases with no gene match: 9. This CDR3 is 13 amino acids long. CDR3 amino acids: CASGASGLAEQFF. The DNA for the CDR3 is TGTGCCAGCGGGGCTAGCGGGCTCGCTGAGCAGTTCTTC.

The chain links TRBV2 to TRBJ1-1, with 7 bases identical to TRBD1. The CDR3 is made up of 14 amino acids. The germline gives CDR1 SNHLY, CDR2 FYNNEI. With 6 bases clipped from V and 1 base from J, the junction kept 5 bases outside the gene matches. The CDR3 DNA reads TGTGCCAGCAGCCGGACAGGCCAGAACACTGAAGCTTTCTTT. This translates into CASSRTGQNTEAFF.

This chain joins TRBV11-3 and TRBJ2-1, with D perhaps being TRBD1 or TRBD2 (7 bases each). Germline lookup yields CDR1 SGHNT and CDR2 YENEEA. The V end lost 0 bases, the J end lost 3 bases, and 15 bases lay between the germline ends. The CDR3 runs to 17 residues. In DNA, the CDR3 is TGTGCCAGCAGCTTAGATGGCAGGGGGACTATCTACAATGAGCAGTTCTTC. Protein product: CASSLDGRGTIYNEQFF.

V usage is TRBV25-1 and J usage is TRBJ2-7; D not resolved. Trimming removed 5 bases from V and 1 base from J, with 3 bases in between. The CDR3 contains 11 residues. From germline, CDR1 is MGHDK and CDR2 SYGVNS. CDR3 sequence (DNA): TGTGCCAGCAGTTCTTCCTACGAGCAGTACTTC. It codes for CASSSSYEQYF.

CDR3 in amino acids: CAFQLAGTEDTQYF. As DNA, the CDR3 is TGTGCCTTCCAACTAGCGGGTACGGAAGATACGCAGTATTTT. The chain couples TRBV21-1 to TRBJ2-3; TRBD2 was called by the table and not checked on the DNA. TRBV21-1 has pseudogene status. The CDR3 extends over 14 amino acids.

The chain carries TRBV19 and TRBJ2-3, with 8 nucleotides matching TRBD1. The CDR3 is made up of 18 amino acids. Trimming cost V 3 bases and J 1 base; bases outside gene matches: 12. Germline V lookup: CDR1 LNHDA, CDR2 SQIVND (reference sequence). As DNA, the CDR3 is TGTGCCAGTAGTATTTTCGGGATATCGACAGGGGGCACAGATACGCAGTATTTT. Translated: CASSIFGISTGGTDTQYF.

This clone was found a few times. This sequence joins TRBV10-2 and TRBJ2-7, with 7 bases aligning to TRBD1. Germline V gene data show CDR1 as WSHSY and CDR2 as SAAADI. This CDR3 contains 13 residues. With 5 bases clipped from V and 3 bases from J, the junction kept 4 bases outside the gene matches. CDR3 nucleotide sequence: TGCGCCAGCAGTCGAGGGGACAGCTACGAGCAGTACTTC. This sequence encodes CASSRGDSYEQYF.

This sequence joins TRBV15 and TRBJ1-1; the D is unclear. With 0 bases removed from V and 2 bases from J, the gap between germline ends came to 16 bases. The CDR3 runs 17 residues. The V gene's germline CDR1 is LNHNV and CDR2 YYDKDF (reference sequence). For the CDR3, the DNA is TGTGCCACCAGCAGAGATCGGACGGTTAGCAAAAACACTGAAGCTTTCTTT. Its translation: CATSRDRTVSKNTEAFF.

The chain employs TRBV6-5 and TRBJ1-2; D gene unclear. Germline loops: CDR1 MNHEY, CDR2 SVGAGI. V lost 8 bases and J 8 bases, leaving 6 bases between the germline ends. There are 9 residues in the CDR3. The CDR3 region has the DNA TGTGCCAGCGCGTCGGGCTACACCTTC. Translation gives CASASGYTF.

This clone qualifies as medium-sized. V gene TRBV5-1 combines with J gene TRBJ1-3; 7 nucleotides agree with TRBD1. The V gene's germline CDR1 is SGHRS and CDR2 YFSETQ. The ends lost 3 bases at V and 4 bases at J; junction bases unmatched: 7. The CDR3 has 15 residues. The CDR3 loop reads CASSSDGQDGNTIYF. The CDR3 DNA reads TGCGCCAGCAGCTCAGACGGACAGGACGGAAACACCATATATTTT.

The chain employs TRBV7-5 and TRBJ1-3; the tabulated D call, TRBD1, remains unverified against the DNA. TRBV7-5 is a pseudogene locus. This CDR3 has 15 amino acids. The DNA for the CDR3 is TGTGTCAGAAGCCCGGTTGGACAGAAGACGAACACCATATATTTT. This gives the protein CVRSPVGQKTNTIYF.

The chain recombines TRBV11-2 with TRBJ1-2, with a weak D call TRBD1 (5 bases). The V and J ends lost 5 bases and 4 bases respectively, with 14 bases between them. The length of the CDR3 is 14 residues. Per germline, CDR1 SGHAT and CDR2 FQNNGV. The CDR3: CASSDRDRFYGYTF. The CDR3 region has the DNA TGTGCCAGCAGCGACCGGGACCGTTTCTATGGCTACACCTTC.

This clone is classed as medium-sized. The chain links TRBV27 to TRBJ2-1, with D possibly TRBD2 on 6 matching bases. The CDR3 is 15 residues long. Trimming shortened V by 8 bases and J by 6 bases, and 20 bases separated the two germline ends. The V gene's germline CDR1 is MNHEY and CDR2 SMNVEV (reference sequence). The CDR3 spells CASSPNSGAFNEQFF. The CDR3 DNA sequence: TGTGCCAGCTCCCCAAATAGCGGAGCCTTCAATGAGCAGTTCTTC.

The chain couples TRBV5-1 to TRBJ2-7, with D possibly being TRBD1 (5 bases). This CDR3 has 14 amino acids. Trimming removed 0 bases from V and 2 bases from J, with 9 bases in between. Germline V gives CDR1 SGHRS, CDR2 YFSETQ. This CDR3 reads CASSLEGAPYEQYF. The CDR3 coding sequence is TGCGCCAGCAGCTTGGAAGGGGCGCCCTACGAGCAGTACTTC. The full variable domain, rest sourced from reference TRBV5-1 and TRBJ2-7, is KAGVTQTPRYLIKTRGQQVTLSCSPISGHRSVSWYQQTPGQGLQFLFEYFSETQRNKGNFPGRFSGRQFSNSRSEMNVSTLELGDSALYLCASSLEGAPYEQYFGPGTRLTVT.

This clone has just a few counts. V and J are TRBV27 and TRBJ2-3, with D unresolved. CDR1 is MNHEY, CDR2 SMNVEV, per germline (reference sequence). Trimming removed 6 bases from V and 1 base from J, with 5 bases in between. The CDR3 has 12 amino acids. In nucleotides, the CDR3 is TGTGCCAGCAGCCCAGGCACAGATACGCAGTATTTT. Residues: CASSPGTDTQYF.

Of note for this clone: The same CDR3 also results from other DNA sequences found in this sample. The chain employs TRBV28 and TRBJ2-4; D ambiguous. The germline V gene has CDR1 MDHEN and CDR2 SYDVKM. V was shortened by 3 bases and J by 1 base, with 7 bases between the two germline ends. The CDR3 has 14 amino acids. The CDR3: CASSFLGAKNIQYF. The CDR3 nucleotides are TGTGCCAGCAGTTTTCTTGGGGCCAAAAACATTCAGTACTTC.

This clone showed up just a few times. The CDR3 nucleotides are TGTGCCAGCAAGGAGCGACTTCAAGAGACCCAGTACTTC. It encodes CASKERLQETQYF. The gene calls are TRBV27 and TRBJ2-5, with no clear D. Germline CDR1 reads MNHEY; CDR2 reads SMNVEV (reference sequence). V lost 7 bases and J 2 bases, leaving 11 bases between the germline ends. The CDR3 sequence is 13 residues long.

The chain joins TRBV4-1 to TRBJ1-3; 7 bases match TRBD1. Germline-derived CDR1 and CDR2 are MGHRA and YSYEKL. This CDR3 spans 15 amino acids. Trimming removed 0 bases from V and 3 bases from J; junction bases left unmatched: 2. CDR3 nucleotides: TGCGCCAGCAGCCAAGACAGGGGGGGTGGAAACACCATATATTTT. It translates to CASSQDRGGGNTIYF.

The chain carries TRBV30 and TRBJ1-2, with 7 bases lining up with TRBD1. The germline gives CDR1 GTSNPN, CDR2 SVGIG (reference sequence). The junction had 5 bases not matched to a gene; V was cut back by 2 bases and J by 5 bases. CDR3 length: 13 residues. The CDR3 reads CAWSFRQGYGYTF. The CDR3 DNA reads as TGTGCCTGGAGTTTTCGACAGGGTTATGGCTACACCTTC.

This chain connects TRBV4-2 to TRBJ1-2; no clear D gene. CDR1 is LGHNA and CDR2 is YNFKEQ in the germline V gene. The CDR3 is 15 residues long. V lost 0 bases and J lost 5, with 13 bases in between. This chain's CDR3 is CASSQEYGPGYGYTF. As DNA, the CDR3 is TGTGCCAGCAGCCAAGAGTATGGGCCGGGATATGGCTACACCTTC.

Within the sample, this clone is medium-sized (0.01 to 0.1%). This chain uses TRBV7-9 with TRBJ1-2, with D possibly being TRBD1 (5 bases). The CDR3 length is 14 residues. Deletions cut 5 bases from V and 3 bases from J, with 13 bases between. Germline V CDR1 and CDR2: SEHNR, FQNEAQ (reference sequence). Here the CDR3 DNA reads TGTGCCAGCAGCAGTGCCAGGGAAGACTATGGCTACACCTTC. Protein: CASSSAREDYGYTF.